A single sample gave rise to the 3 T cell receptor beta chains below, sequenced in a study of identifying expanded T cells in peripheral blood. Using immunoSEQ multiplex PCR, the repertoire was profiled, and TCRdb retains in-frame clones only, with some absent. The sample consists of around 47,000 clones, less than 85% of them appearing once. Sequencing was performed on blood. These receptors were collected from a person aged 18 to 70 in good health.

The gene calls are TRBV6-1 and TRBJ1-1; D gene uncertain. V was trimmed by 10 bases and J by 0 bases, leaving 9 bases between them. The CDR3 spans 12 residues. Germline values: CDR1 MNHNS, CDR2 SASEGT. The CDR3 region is CATTLMNTEAFF. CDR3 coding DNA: TGTGCCACCACTCTTATGAACACTGAAGCTTTCTTT.

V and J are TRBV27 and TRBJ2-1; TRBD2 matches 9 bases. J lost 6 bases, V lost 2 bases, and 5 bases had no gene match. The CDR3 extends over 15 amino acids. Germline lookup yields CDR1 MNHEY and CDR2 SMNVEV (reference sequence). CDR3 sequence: CASSLRLAGPNEQFF. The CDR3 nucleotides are TGTGCCAGCAGTTTACGCCTAGCGGGACCCAATGAGCAGTTCTTC.

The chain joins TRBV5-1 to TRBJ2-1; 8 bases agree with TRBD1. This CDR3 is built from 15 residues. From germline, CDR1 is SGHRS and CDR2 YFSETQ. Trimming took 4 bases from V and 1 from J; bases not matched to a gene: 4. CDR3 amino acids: CASSPGQGSYNEQFF. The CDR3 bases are TGCGCCAGCAGCCCTGGACAGGGATCCTACAATGAGCAGTTCTTC.